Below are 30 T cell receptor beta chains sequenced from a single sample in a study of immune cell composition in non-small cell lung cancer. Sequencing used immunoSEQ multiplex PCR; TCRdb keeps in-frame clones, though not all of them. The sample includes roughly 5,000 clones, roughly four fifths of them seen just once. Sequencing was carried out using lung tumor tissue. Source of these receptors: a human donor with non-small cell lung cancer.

Written as DNA, the CDR3 is TGTGCCTGGAGTGTACAGGGGGCGCGAGGGGAGCAGTACTTC. It encodes CAWSVQGARGEQYF. The V call is TRBV30, the J call TRBJ2-7, with TRBD1 identical over 9 bases. J was trimmed by 7 bases and V by 0 bases; bases with no gene match: 7. The CDR3 has 14 amino acids. Per the germline V gene, CDR1 is GTSNPN and CDR2 is SVGIG (reference sequence). The full variable domain, in which reference TRBV30 and TRBJ2-7 provide the parts outside the CDR3, is SQTIHQWPATLVQPVGSPLSLECTVEGTSNPNLYWYRQAAGRGLQLLFYSVGIGQISSEVPQNLSASRPQDRQFILSSKKLLLSDSGFYLCAWSVQGARGEQYFGPGTRLTVT.

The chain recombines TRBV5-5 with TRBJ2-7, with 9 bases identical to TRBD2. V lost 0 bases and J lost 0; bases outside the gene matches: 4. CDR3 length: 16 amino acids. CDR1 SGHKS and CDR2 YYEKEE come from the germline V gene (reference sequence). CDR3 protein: CASSLVGTSNSYEQYF. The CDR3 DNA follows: TGTGCCAGCAGCTTGGTAGGGACTAGCAACTCCTACGAGCAGTACTTC.

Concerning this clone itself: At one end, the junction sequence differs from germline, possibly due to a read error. The CDR3 region is CASSRGLKTEAFF. DNA for the CDR3: TGTGCCAGCAGCCGGGGGTTGAAAACTGAAGCTTTCTTT. The chain links TRBV7-8 to TRBJ1-1; a possible D gene is TRBD1 (5 bases). CDR1 and CDR2 from the germline V gene are SGHVS and FQNEAQ. This CDR3 is built from 13 residues.

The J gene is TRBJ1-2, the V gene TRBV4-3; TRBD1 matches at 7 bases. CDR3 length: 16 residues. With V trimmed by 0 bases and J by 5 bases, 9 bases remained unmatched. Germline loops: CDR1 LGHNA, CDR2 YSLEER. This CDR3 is CASSQEAGGVWYGYTF. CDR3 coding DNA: TGCGCCAGCAGCCAAGAAGCAGGGGGAGTATGGTATGGCTACACCTTC.

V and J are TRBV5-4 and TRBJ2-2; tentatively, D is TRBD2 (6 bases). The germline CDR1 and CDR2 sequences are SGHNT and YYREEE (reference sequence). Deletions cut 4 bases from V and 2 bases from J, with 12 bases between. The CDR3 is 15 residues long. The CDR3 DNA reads TGTGCCAGCAGCCCCGGGACTTCTAACACCGGGGAGCTGTTTTTT. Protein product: CASSPGTSNTGELFF.

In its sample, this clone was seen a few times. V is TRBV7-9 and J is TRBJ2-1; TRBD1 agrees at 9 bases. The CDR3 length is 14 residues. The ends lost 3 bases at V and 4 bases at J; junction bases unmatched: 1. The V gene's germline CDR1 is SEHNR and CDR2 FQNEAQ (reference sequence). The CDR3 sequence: CASSLDRGYNEQFF. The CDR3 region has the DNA TGTGCCAGCAGCTTGGACAGGGGTTACAATGAGCAGTTCTTC.

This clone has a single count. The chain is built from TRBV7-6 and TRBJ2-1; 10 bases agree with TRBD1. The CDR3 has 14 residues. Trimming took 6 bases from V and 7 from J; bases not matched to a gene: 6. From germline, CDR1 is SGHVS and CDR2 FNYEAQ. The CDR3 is CASRPGQGWNEQFF. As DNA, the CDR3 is TGTGCCAGCAGACCGGGACAGGGGTGGAATGAGCAGTTCTTC. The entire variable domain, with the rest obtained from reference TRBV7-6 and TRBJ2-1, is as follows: GAGVSQSPRYKVTKRGQDVALRCDPISGHVSLYWYRQALGQGPEFLTYFNYEAQQDKSGLPNDRFSAERPEGSISTLTIQRTEQRDSAMYRCASRPGQGWNEQFFGPGTRLTVL.

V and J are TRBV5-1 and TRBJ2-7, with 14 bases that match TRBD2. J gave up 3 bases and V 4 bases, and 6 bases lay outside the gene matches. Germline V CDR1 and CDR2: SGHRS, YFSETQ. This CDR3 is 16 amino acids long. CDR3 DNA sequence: TGCGCCAGCAGCCCGGGGACTAGCGGGGGTCTCTACGAGCAGTACTTC. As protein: CASSPGTSGGLYEQYF.

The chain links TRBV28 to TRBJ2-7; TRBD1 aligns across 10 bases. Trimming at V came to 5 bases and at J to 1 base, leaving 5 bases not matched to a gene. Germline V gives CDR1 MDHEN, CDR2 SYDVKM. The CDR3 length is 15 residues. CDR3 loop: CASSATGGRSYEQYF. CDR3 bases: TGTGCCAGCAGTGCGACAGGGGGCCGATCCTACGAGCAGTACTTC. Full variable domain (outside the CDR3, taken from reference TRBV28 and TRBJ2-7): DVKVTQSSRYLVKRTGEKVFLECVQDMDHENMFWYRQDPGLGLRLIYFSYDVKMKEKGDIPEGYSVSREKKERFSLILESASTNQTSMYLCASSATGGRSYEQYFGPGTRLTVT.

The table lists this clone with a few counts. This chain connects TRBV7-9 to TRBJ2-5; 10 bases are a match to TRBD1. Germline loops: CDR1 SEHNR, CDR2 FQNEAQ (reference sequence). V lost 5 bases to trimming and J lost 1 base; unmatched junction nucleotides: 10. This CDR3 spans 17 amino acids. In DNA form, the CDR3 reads TGTGCCAGCAGCCCAAAAGACAGGGGGCGCCCCCAAGAGACCCAGTACTTC. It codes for CASSPKDRGRPQETQYF.

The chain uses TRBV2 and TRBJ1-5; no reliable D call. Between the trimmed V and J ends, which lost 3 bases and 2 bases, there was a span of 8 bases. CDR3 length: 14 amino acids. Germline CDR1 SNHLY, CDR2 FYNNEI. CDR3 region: CASSDYGGNQPQHF. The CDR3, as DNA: TGTGCCAGCAGTGATTACGGGGGCAATCAGCCCCAGCATTTT.

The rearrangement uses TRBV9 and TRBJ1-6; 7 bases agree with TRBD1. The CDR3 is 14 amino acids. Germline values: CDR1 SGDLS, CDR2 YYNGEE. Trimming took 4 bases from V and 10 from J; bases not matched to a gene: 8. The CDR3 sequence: CASSSSGGRSPLHF. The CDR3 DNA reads TGTGCCAGCAGCTCCTCAGGGGGGAGGTCACCCCTCCACTTT. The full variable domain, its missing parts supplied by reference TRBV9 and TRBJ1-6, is DSGVTQTPKHLITATGQRVTLRCSPRSGDLSVYWYQQSLDQGLQFLIQYYNGEERAKGNILERFSAQQFPDLHSELNLSSLELGDSALYFCASSSSGGRSPLHFGNGTRLTVT.

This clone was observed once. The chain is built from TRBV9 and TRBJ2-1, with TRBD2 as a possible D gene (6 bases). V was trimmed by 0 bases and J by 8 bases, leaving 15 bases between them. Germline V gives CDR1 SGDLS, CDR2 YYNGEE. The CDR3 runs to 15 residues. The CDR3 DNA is TGTGCCAGCAGCGTAGCTGGAGGGAAGAGCGATGAGCAGTTCTTC. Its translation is CASSVAGGKSDEQFF.

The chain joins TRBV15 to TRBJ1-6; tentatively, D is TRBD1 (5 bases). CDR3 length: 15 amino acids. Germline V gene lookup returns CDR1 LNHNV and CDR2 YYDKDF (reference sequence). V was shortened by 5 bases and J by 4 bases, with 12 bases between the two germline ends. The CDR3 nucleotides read TGTGCCACCAGCGGAGCAGGGTTTTATAATTCACCCCTCCACTTT. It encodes CATSGAGFYNSPLHF.

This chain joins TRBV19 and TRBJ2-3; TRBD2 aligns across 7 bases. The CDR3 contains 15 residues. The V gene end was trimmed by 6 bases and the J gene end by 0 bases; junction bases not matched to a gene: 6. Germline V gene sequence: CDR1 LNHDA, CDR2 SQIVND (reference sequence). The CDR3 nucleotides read TGTGCCAGTAGGGCTAGCGGAGCTAGCACAGATACGCAGTATTTT. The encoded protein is CASRASGASTDTQYF.

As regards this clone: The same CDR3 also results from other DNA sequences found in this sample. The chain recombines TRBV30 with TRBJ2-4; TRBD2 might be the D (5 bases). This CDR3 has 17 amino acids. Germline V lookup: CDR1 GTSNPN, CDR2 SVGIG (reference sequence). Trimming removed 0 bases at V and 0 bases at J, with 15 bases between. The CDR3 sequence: CAWSVRGSVLAKNIQYF. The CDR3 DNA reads TGTGCCTGGAGTGTACGAGGGTCGGTTTTAGCCAAAAACATTCAGTACTTC.

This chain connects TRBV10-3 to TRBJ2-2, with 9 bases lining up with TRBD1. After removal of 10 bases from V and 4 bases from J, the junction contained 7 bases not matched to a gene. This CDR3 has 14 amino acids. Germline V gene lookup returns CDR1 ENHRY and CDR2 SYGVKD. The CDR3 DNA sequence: TGTGCCACCCGGACAGGGGAAGGCACCGGGGAGCTGTTTTTT. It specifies CATRTGEGTGELFF.

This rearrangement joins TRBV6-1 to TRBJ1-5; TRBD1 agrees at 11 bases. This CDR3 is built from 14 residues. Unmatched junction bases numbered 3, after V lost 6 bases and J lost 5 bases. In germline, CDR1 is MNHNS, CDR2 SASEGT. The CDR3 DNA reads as TGTGCCAGCAGCTGGACAGGGGGCGATCAGCCCCAGCATTTT. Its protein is CASSWTGGDQPQHF.

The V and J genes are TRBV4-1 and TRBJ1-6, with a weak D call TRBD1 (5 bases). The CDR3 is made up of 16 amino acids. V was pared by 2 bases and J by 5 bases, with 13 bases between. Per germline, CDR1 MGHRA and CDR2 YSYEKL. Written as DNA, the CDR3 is TGCGCCAGCAGCCAATTCAGGGACTCGGATAATTCACCCCTCCACTTT. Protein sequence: CASSQFRDSDNSPLHF.

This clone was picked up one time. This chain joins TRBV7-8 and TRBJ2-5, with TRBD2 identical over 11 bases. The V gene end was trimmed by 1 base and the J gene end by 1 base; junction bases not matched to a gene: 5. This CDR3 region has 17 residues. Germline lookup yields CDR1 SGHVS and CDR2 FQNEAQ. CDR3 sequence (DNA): TGTGCCAGCAGCTTAGGGTCGACTAGCGGGGCCCAAGAGACCCAGTACTTC. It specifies CASSLGSTSGAQETQYF.

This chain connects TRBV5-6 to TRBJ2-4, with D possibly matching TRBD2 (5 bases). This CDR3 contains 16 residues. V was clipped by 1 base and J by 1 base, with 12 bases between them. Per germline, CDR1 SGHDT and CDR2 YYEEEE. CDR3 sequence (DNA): TGTGCCAGCAGCTTGCGCGGGTGGGTGGCCAAAAACATTCAGTACTTC. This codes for CASSLRGWVAKNIQYF.

CDR3 amino acids: CAWSNRGEGEKLFF. The CDR3 bases are TGTGCCTGGAGTAACAGGGGGGAGGGTGAAAAACTGTTTTTT. The chain joins TRBV30 to TRBJ1-4, with 8 bases fitting TRBD1. The V segment lost 2 bases and the J segment 7 bases; nucleotides outside the gene matches: 6. CDR3 size: 14 residues. Per the germline V gene, CDR1 is GTSNPN and CDR2 is SVGIG (reference sequence).

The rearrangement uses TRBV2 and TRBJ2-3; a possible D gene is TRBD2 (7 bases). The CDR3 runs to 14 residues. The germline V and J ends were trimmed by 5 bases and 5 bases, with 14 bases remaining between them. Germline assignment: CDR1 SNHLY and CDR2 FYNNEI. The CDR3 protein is CASSFYGGRDTQYF. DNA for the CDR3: TGTGCCAGCAGTTTCTACGGGGGGCGAGATACGCAGTATTTT.

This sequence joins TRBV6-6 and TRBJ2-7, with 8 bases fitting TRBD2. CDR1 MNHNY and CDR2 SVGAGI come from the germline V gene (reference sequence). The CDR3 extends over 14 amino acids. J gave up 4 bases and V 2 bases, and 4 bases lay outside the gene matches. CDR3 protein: CASSYQSGSYEQYF. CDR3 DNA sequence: TGTGCCAGCAGTTACCAAAGCGGGAGTTACGAGCAGTACTTC.

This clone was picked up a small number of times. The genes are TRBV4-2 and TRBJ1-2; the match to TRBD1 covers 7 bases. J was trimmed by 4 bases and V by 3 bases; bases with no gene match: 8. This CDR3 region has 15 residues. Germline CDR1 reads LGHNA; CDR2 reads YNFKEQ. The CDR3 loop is CASSQAPGQIYGYTF. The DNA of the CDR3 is TGTGCCAGCAGCCAGGCTCCGGGACAGATCTATGGCTACACCTTC.

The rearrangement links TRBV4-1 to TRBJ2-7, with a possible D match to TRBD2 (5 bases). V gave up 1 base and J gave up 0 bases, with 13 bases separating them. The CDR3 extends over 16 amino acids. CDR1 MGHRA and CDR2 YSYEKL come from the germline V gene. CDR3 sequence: CASSQVGESPSYEQYF. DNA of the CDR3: TGCGCCAGCAGCCAAGTCGGGGAATCTCCCTCCTACGAGCAGTACTTC.

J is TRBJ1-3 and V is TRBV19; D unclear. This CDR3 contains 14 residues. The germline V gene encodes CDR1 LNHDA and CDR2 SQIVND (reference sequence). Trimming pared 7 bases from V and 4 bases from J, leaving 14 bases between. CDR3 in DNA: TGTGCCAGTACCATCCCGGGGTCGGGAAACACCATATATTTT. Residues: CASTIPGSGNTIYF.

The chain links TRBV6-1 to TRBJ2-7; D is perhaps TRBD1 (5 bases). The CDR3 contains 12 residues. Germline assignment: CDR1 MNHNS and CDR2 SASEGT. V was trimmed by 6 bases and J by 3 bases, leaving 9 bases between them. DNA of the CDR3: TGTGCCAGCAGGGTACAGGTCTACGAGCAGTACTTC. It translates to CASRVQVYEQYF.

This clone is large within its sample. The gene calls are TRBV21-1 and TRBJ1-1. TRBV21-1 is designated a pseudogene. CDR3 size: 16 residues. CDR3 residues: CASSKIPPCPNTEAFF. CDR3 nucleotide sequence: TGTGCCAGCAGCAAAATTCCCCCGTGTCCGAACACTGAAGCTTTCTTT.

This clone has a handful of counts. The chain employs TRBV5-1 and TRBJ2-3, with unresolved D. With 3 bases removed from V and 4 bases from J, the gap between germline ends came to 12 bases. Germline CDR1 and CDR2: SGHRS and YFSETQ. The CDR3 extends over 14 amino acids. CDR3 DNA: TGCGCCAGCAGCTGGGCCGGTTTCGCAGATACGCAGTATTTT. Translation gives CASSWAGFADTQYF.